This T cell receptor (beta chain) was obtained from a study of tumor-infiltrating lymphocytes in primary liver carcinoma. Study background: The patient population consisted of men and women between 30 and 69 years of age. Tumor stage was T1-T3 N0M0, and tumor size was roughly 4.2 to 10 cm across.

Joint extraction of RNA and DNA used about 17-30 mg of bulk tissue that was unsorted. V dropped 10 bases and J dropped 4; count of bases not matched to a gene: 16. The CDR3 loop spans 16 amino acids. Per germline, CDR1 SGHAT and CDR2 FQNNGV. From roughly 500 ng total RNA, TCR beta cDNA was generated with a primer in the constant region. It was through three nested multiplex PCR rounds of slightly modified ARM-PCR that TCR beta libraries arose. Use of TRBV1-TRBV30 forward primers with a C-beta reverse primer characterized the first two PCR rounds, which lasted ten to eleven cycles each. Each CDR3 protein gets one entry after TCRdb re-called the multiplex PCR reads with MiXCR. The sample includes 95,000 to 150,000 distinct CDR3 sequences, about two thirds of them seen just once. About this clonotype itself: A read error is likely, as this CDR3 ends without the conserved phenylalanine or tryptophan.

This sequence joins TRBV11-2 and TRBJ2-5; 9 bases agree with TRBD2. The sample was tumor-adjacent normal liver tissue. This clonotype originated in a woman in her sixties with primary liver carcinoma and hepatitis B virus infection. The CDR3 sequence is CANGYSRGSGRETQYY. In DNA, the CDR3 is TGTGCCAACGGCTACTCCCGTGGTAGCGGGAGAGAGACCCAGTACTAC.